This TCR beta chain stems from a study of T cell responses to AZD1222 COVID-19 vaccine. Study observations and caveats: Spike-specific TCR breadth and depth went up after people got two AZD1222 doses. White British donors predominated, females outnumbered males, and clonal diversity was possibly underestimated. Without day 14 samples, only post-peak T cell repertoires were studied.

A word on this clone: Its antigen remains unknown. It is unclear where the CDR3 begins or ends on the DNA, so no DNA is shown, and the CDR3 is as TCRdb lists it.

Germline lookup yields CDR1 KGHSH and CDR2 LQKENI. 15 amino acids form the CDR3, both terminal residues included. TCRdb's table, derived via immunoSEQ multiplex PCR, lists solely in-frame clones and lacks some. The sample lists about 120,000 clones, around 93% occurring once. It was second doses at about 4 or about 12 weeks that were pooled. This chain uses TRBV18 with TRBJ2-5; TRBD1 is taken as the D call from the table, unchecked against the DNA. Source: peripheral blood, taken 28 days after the second AZD1222 dose. The TCR originated in an adult who received the AZD1222 COVID-19 vaccine. CDR3 loop: CASSPSGQGVETQYF.